The present T cell receptor (beta chain) was sequenced within a study of identical twins. General study points: Insertions ran lower in abundant cord blood beta clonotypes, though not in memory repertoires.

The CDR3 covers 14 residues. Germline assignment: CDR1 SGHVS and CDR2 FQNEAQ. V shed 5 bases and J 5 bases; nucleotides not matched to a gene: 5. This clonotype was observed a handful of times. The antigen remains unidentified. The cDNA had a unique molecular identifier and a template-switch universal primer site. One entry per CDR3 protein results from TCRdb running MiXCR on the 5' RACE reads. Of about 700,000 distinct CDR3 sequences in the sample, roughly 8% are singletons; the top ten hold approximately 0.89%. These sequences were also reported in another study, on yellow fever vaccine responses in identical twins.

Sequencing was performed on PBMCs. The chain recombines TRBV7-8 with TRBJ2-5; TRBD1 matches 10 bases. This clonotype originated in a woman between 18 and 30 years old in good health. For the CDR3, the DNA is TGTGCCAGCAGCGTGGGACAGGGGAGGGAGACCCAGTACTTC. As protein: CASSVGQGRETQYF.